The 11 T cell receptor beta chains reported below all come from one sample, sequenced in a study of blood T cells in healthy people across ages. Then a second PCR, running roughly 7 to 11 cycles, was carried out with a sample-barcoded 5' primer and a J-beta primer mix. TCRdb reprocessed the 5' RACE reads via MiXCR and lists one record per CDR3 protein. This sample yields about 1.5 million distinct CDR3 sequences, of which about 42% are seen a single time; about 4% belongs to the top ten. Sequencing input: blood. The receptor set was obtained from a woman aged 18 to 35 in good health.

This chain joins TRBV20-1 and TRBJ2-3; either TRBD1 or TRBD2 may supply D (5 bases each). The CDR3 runs 14 residues. Germline CDR1 DFQATT, CDR2 SNEGSKA (reference sequence). The V end was cut by 1 base, the J end by 0 bases, with 8 bases between. This chain's CDR3 is CSARVWDSTDTQYF. CDR3 nucleotides: TGCAGTGCTAGAGTCTGGGACAGCACAGATACGCAGTATTTT.

The chain has TRBV6-2 or TRBV6-3 and TRBJ1-2; no firm D call. The V end was cut by 7 bases, the J end by 7 bases, with 13 bases between. Per the germline V gene, CDR1 is MNHEY and CDR2 is SVGEGT. The CDR3 runs to 12 residues. This CDR3 reads CASTTSSRGYTF. In DNA, the CDR3 is TGTGCCAGCACCACATCATCCCGTGGCTACACCTTC.

This chain joins TRBV13 and TRBJ1-2, with TRBD1 matching over 10 bases. The CDR3 has 16 amino acids. CDR1 and CDR2 (germline): PRHDT, FYEKMQ (reference sequence). J gave up 7 bases and V 2 bases, and 10 bases lay outside the gene matches. As DNA, the CDR3 is TGTGCCAGCAGCTTAACCCTGACAGGGGGCCGGATTGGCTACACCTTC. The encoded protein is CASSLTLTGGRIGYTF. The full variable domain, with the rest looked up from reference TRBV13 and TRBJ1-2, is AAGVIQSPRHLIKEKRETATLKCYPIPRHDTVYWYQQGPGQDPQFLISFYEKMQSDKGSIPDRFSAQQFSDYHSELNMSSLELGDSALYFCASSLTLTGGRIGYTFGSGTRLTVV.

The V gene is TRBV4-3, the J gene TRBJ1-2; 9 bases are a match to TRBD1. The CDR3 extends over 16 amino acids. CDR1 and CDR2 (germline): LGHNA, YSLEER. Trimming removed 1 base from V and 5 bases from J; junction bases left unmatched: 8. The DNA of the CDR3 is TGCGCCAGCAGCCAAGTAACCGGGACAGGGTGGTATGGCTACACCTTC. Amino acid sequence: CASSQVTGTGWYGYTF.

The chain employs TRBV11-2 and TRBJ1-4; D is possibly TRBD1 (6 bases). This CDR3 is built from 14 residues. V lost 5 bases and J lost 8, with 15 bases in between. From germline, CDR1 is SGHAT and CDR2 FQNNGV. The CDR3: CASSRDLTGEKLFF. The CDR3 DNA sequence: TGTGCCAGCAGCCGGGACCTCACAGGGGAAAAACTGTTTTTT. The full variable domain, in which reference TRBV11-2 and TRBJ1-4 provide the parts outside the CDR3, is EAGVAQSPRYKIIEKRQSVAFWCNPISGHATLYWYQQILGQGPKLLIQFQNNGVVDDSQLPKDRFSAERLKGVDSTLKIQPAKLEDSAVYLCASSRDLTGEKLFFGSGTQLSVL.

This clonotype was recorded a few times. V usage is TRBV20-1 and J usage is TRBJ2-7, with D unclear. The CDR3 sequence is 14 residues long. The germline gives CDR1 DFQATT, CDR2 SNEGSKA (reference sequence). Trimming pared 0 bases from V and 2 bases from J, leaving 11 bases between. The CDR3 protein is CSARENVLPYEQYF. CDR3 coding DNA: TGCAGTGCTAGAGAGAACGTCCTCCCCTACGAGCAGTACTTC.

This clonotype was detected a few times. The chain carries TRBV12-5 and TRBJ1-2, with 7 bases aligning to TRBD1. The germline V gene has CDR1 LGHNT and CDR2 FRNRAP. The CDR3 is made up of 17 amino acids. V trimming: 6 bases; J trimming: 4 bases; junction bases outside the gene matches: 17. The CDR3 sequence: CASGKGTADPLSYGYTF. The DNA of the CDR3 is TGTGCTAGTGGAAAAGGGACAGCCGACCCACTATCCTATGGCTACACCTTC.

This clonotype was found a few times. V gene TRBV7-9 combines with J gene TRBJ1-2; D not resolved. Germline V gene sequence: CDR1 SEHNR, CDR2 FQNEAQ (reference sequence). The ends were cut back, 4 bases at V and 7 bases at J, with 10 bases in the middle. The CDR3 runs to 12 residues. The CDR3: CASSSTLVGYTF. The CDR3 DNA reads TGTGCCAGCAGCTCCACTTTAGTTGGCTACACCTTC.

The CDR3 loop reads CASSFLAGGLETQYF. CDR3 nucleotides: TGTGCCAGCAGTTTTCTAGCGGGGGGGCTGGAGACCCAGTACTTC. The gene calls are TRBV27 and TRBJ2-4; 12 bases agree with TRBD2. The DNA end is a closer match to TRBJ2-5, so the J assignment may be wrong. This CDR3 has 15 amino acids. The germline CDR1 and CDR2 sequences are MNHEY and SMNVEV (reference sequence).

This clonotype was seen only a few times. The chain combines TRBV28 with TRBJ1-2, with D tentatively TRBD1 (6 bases). The germline CDR1 and CDR2 sequences are MDHEN and SYDVKM. V lost 6 bases, J lost 4 bases, and 18 bases lay in between. The CDR3 extends over 15 amino acids. The CDR3: CASSPTGPRPYGYTF. In DNA form, the CDR3 reads TGTGCCAGCAGCCCGACAGGACCCCGTCCCTATGGCTACACCTTC.

This rearrangement joins TRBV7-3 to TRBJ2-3, with TRBD2 matching 10 bases. V shed 5 bases and J 5 bases; nucleotides not matched to a gene: 7. Germline V gene lookup returns CDR1 SGHTA and CDR2 FQGTGA. CDR3 length: 15 amino acids. CDR3: CASSQASGGRDTQYF. CDR3 nucleotides: TGTGCCAGCAGCCAGGCTAGCGGGGGTAGAGATACGCAGTATTTT.